This T cell receptor (beta chain) was sequenced for a study of T cell repertoires in cytomegalovirus infection. Study information: TCR beta signatures that were public indicated CMV infection and matching HLA type. General observations from the study: Ex vivo, HLA-C-restricted CMV-specific TCR beta clonotypes prevailed over the rest of the response. Identification of carriers of CMV plus the relevant HLA was performed using cumulative public TCR beta family frequency.

Comments on this clonotype: No antigen is known for it.

V dropped 1 base and J dropped 6; count of bases not matched to a gene: 8. Germline CDR1 reads DFQATT; CDR2 reads SNEGSKA (reference sequence). The CDR3 loop spans 16 amino acids. Each CDR3 protein is one row after TCRdb ran MiXCR on the reads. The data hold some 170,000 distinct CDR3 sequences, with 17% observed a single time. The TCR was taken from a human donor in good health (CMV status not recorded). Some clones in this sample may be carry-over from other donors' samples. Sequenced input: CD8+ T cells from PBMCs. The chain joins TRBV20-1 to TRBJ1-6, with 8 bases identical to TRBD1. The CDR3 nucleotides are TGCAGTGCTAGAGTTTCTCCAGGGGGCGCTAATTCACCCCTCCACTTT. Its translation: CSARVSPGGANSPLHF.